The 8 T cell receptor beta chains in this list originate from one sample, sequenced in a study. Each CDR3 protein is one row after TCRdb ran MiXCR on the RT-PCR reads. Of about 680,000 distinct CDR3 sequences in the sample, approximately 15% were seen once. Sequencing used memory CD4+ T cells from blood. Receptors originate from a female donor in good health, serving as a healthy control.

This chain links TRBV7-6 with TRBJ2-7, with TRBD1 matching over 8 bases. J was trimmed by 6 bases and V by 4 bases; bases with no gene match: 8. The CDR3 runs to 14 residues. Germline CDR1 is SGHVS and CDR2 is FNYEAQ. As DNA, the CDR3 is TGTGCCAGCAGCTCCCAAAACAGGGGGAGCGAGCAGTACTTC. This gives the protein CASSSQNRGSEQYF.

This clonotype was observed a handful of times. The chain links TRBV5-1 to TRBJ2-2, with D tentatively TRBD2 (6 bases). The CDR3 totals 16 residues. V lost 4 bases and J 0 bases, leaving 13 bases between the germline ends. Germline V gene sequence: CDR1 SGHRS, CDR2 YFSETQ. CDR3 sequence (DNA): TGCGCCAGCAGCCTTCGACTAGGAACGAACACCGGGGAGCTGTTTTTT. Translating gives CASSLRLGTNTGELFF.

The V call is TRBV18, the J call TRBJ1-1, with a possible D match to TRBD1 (5 bases). This CDR3 contains 13 residues. The V end was cut by 6 bases, the J end by 3 bases, with 11 bases between. Germline V gene sequence: CDR1 KGHSH, CDR2 LQKENI. CDR3 coding DNA: TGTGCCAGCTCCGGGGCCGGGGACACTGAAGCTTTCTTT. Translation gives CASSGAGDTEAFF.

The chain employs TRBV5-1 and TRBJ2-5; possible D gene TRBD2, 5 bases. Germline V gene sequence: CDR1 SGHRS, CDR2 YFSETQ. V was cut by 4 bases and J by 5 bases, with 15 bases left in between. The length of the CDR3 is 14 residues. CDR3 nucleotide sequence: TGCGCCAGCAGCCAGGACTCCGGCCGGGAGACCCAGTACTTC. Its translation: CASSQDSGRETQYF.

In this sample, this clonotype turned up a few times. The genes are TRBV12-3 or TRBV12-4 and TRBJ1-3, with D possibly TRBD1 on 5 matching bases. V shed 6 bases and J shed 3 bases, with 18 bases lying between them. The CDR3 is 16 residues long. The chain's CDR3 is CASSTGTVTLGNTIYF. The CDR3 DNA follows: TGTGCCAGCAGCACGGGGACCGTAACTCTTGGAAACACCATATATTTT.

This rearrangement joins TRBV5-4 to TRBJ1-1; D ambiguous. CDR1 and CDR2 from the germline V gene are SGHNT and YYREEE (reference sequence). The V end lost 2 bases, the J end lost 0 bases, and 11 bases lay between the germline ends. The CDR3 runs 15 residues. Here the CDR3 DNA reads TGTGCCAGCAGCTTAATATCAGCGGTGAACACTGAAGCTTTCTTT. As protein: CASSLISAVNTEAFF.

The chain couples TRBV30 to TRBJ2-7; D remains unclear. Trimming shortened V by 4 bases and J by 3 bases, and 10 bases separated the two germline ends. Per the germline V gene, CDR1 is GTSNPN and CDR2 is SVGIG (reference sequence). The CDR3 covers 12 residues. The DNA for the CDR3 is TGTGCCTGGAATGCCTACTTCTACGAGCAGTACTTC. Amino acid sequence: CAWNAYFYEQYF. The whole variable domain, filled in from reference TRBV30 and TRBJ2-7, reads SQTIHQWPATLVQPVGSPLSLECTVEGTSNPNLYWYRQAAGRGLQLLFYSVGIGQISSEVPQNLSASRPQDRQFILSSKKLLLSDSGFYLCAWNAYFYEQYFGPGTRLTVT.

This clonotype appeared many times. The V call is TRBV6-5, the J call TRBJ2-7; D possibly corresponds to TRBD1 (6 bases). V was pared by 7 bases and J by 0 bases, with 16 bases between. There are 15 residues in the CDR3. CDR1 and CDR2 (germline): MNHEY, SVGAGI. CDR3 sequence reads: CASKGVGGSSYEQYF. The CDR3 bases are TGTGCCAGCAAGGGGGTTGGGGGAAGCTCCTACGAGCAGTACTTC.